Below, 3 T cell receptor beta chains from the same sample are listed, as sequenced in a study of cytotoxic CD8 clonotypes in ibrutinib-treated CLL. Generated by immunoSEQ multiplex PCR, the TCRdb table keeps only in-frame clones and is missing some. The repertoire holds about 160,000 clones, with more than 75% as singletons. The material was PBMCs, obtained after 12 months of ibrutinib treatment. Source of these receptors: a human donor with chronic lymphocytic leukemia.

The chain couples TRBV7-9 to TRBJ2-3, with D possibly matching TRBD2 (5 bases). From germline, CDR1 is SEHNR and CDR2 FQNEAQ (reference sequence). CDR3 length equals 15 residues. Trimming shortened V by 5 bases and J by 0 bases, and 12 bases separated the two germline ends. Here the CDR3 reads CASSRTASSTDTQYF. CDR3 DNA: TGTGCCAGCAGCCGGACTGCCTCTAGCACAGATACGCAGTATTTT.

V usage is TRBV7-2 and J usage is TRBJ2-5; 11 positions match TRBD2. The germline V gene encodes CDR1 SGHTA and CDR2 FQGNSA. V lost 4 bases to trimming and J lost 9 bases; unmatched junction nucleotides: 13. This CDR3 has 16 residues. The CDR3 sequence: CASSSREIAGGQAQYF. In DNA, the CDR3 is TGTGCCAGCAGCTCCCGGGAGATAGCGGGGGGGCAGGCCCAGTACTTC.

This clone was recorded only once. The V gene is TRBV10-3, the J gene TRBJ2-5; 7 bases are a match to TRBD2. Germline lookup yields CDR1 ENHRY and CDR2 SYGVKD. V lost 5 bases to trimming and J lost 3 bases; unmatched junction nucleotides: 6. The CDR3 sequence is 14 residues long. CDR3 in amino acids: CAISRTLAEETQYF. In nucleotides, the CDR3 is TGTGCCATCAGTCGCACTCTAGCGGAAGAGACCCAGTACTTC.